What follows describes a single TCR beta chain. As yet, its antigen is unknown. This entry comes from a study of OX40 agonist ivuxolimab in advanced cancers. Study details: Patients were given ivuxolimab, an antibody that agonizes OX40 (CD134).

Here immunoSEQ multiplex PCR was the method, and the copy in TCRdb shows in-frame clones only, minus some. Of about 33,000 clones listed, 70% to 85% are singletons. The V gene's germline CDR1 is SGHNT and CDR2 YENEEA. Trimming took off 0 bases at V and 1 base at J, with 16 bases between the two ends. The CDR3 is 18 residues long. Study observations and caveats: Clonal expansion was seen in CD4+ and CD8+ blood T cells by week 6 at 0.1 to 3.0 mg/kg. Those patients achieving a partial response at 0.1-3.0 mg/kg showed among the lowest clonal expansion. Researchers report that CD8+ T cells had, on average, more expanded clones than CD4+.

The source was CD4+ or CD8+ T cells sorted from blood, collected in a trial of the OX40 agonist ivuxolimab. The chain uses TRBV11-3 and TRBJ1-3, with D tentatively TRBD1 (6 bases). The sequence came from an adult with an advanced solid tumor such as melanoma, head and neck, liver or kidney cancer. For the CDR3, the DNA is TGTGCCAGCAGCTTAGATGGCCCGGGACAAGATTCTGGAAACACCATATATTTT. It translates to CASSLDGPGQDSGNTIYF.